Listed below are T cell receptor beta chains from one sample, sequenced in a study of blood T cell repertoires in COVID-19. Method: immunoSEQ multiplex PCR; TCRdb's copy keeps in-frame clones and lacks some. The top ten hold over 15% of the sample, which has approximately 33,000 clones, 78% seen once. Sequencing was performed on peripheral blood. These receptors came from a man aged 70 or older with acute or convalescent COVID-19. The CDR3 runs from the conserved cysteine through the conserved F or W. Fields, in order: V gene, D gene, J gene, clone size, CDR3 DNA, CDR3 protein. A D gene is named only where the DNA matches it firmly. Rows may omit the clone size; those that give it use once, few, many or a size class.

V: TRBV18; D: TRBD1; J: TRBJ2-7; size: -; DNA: TGTGCCAGCTCACCGGGACAGGGCTCGGGCGAGCAGTACTTC; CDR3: CASSPGQGSGEQYF
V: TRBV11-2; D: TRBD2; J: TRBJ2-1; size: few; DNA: TGTGCCAGCAGCCCCGGGACTAGCGGGATCTATGAGCAGTTCTTC; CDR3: CASSPGTSGIYEQFF
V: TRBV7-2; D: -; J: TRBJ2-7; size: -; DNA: TGTGCCAGCAGCCCCATCGACAGCTACGAGCAGTACTTC; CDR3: CASSPIDSYEQYF
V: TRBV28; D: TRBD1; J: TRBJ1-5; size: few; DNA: TGTGCCAGCAGTATACAGGGGGCTGTTCAGCCCCAGCATTTT; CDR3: CASSIQGAVQPQHF
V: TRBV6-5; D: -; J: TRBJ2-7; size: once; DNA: TGTGCCAGCAGTTATCGGTACGAGCAGTACTTC; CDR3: CASSYRYEQYF
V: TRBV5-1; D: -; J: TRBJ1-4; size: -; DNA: TGCGCCAGCAGCTACCAACAGGGAACTAATGAAAAACTGTTTTTT; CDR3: CASSYQQGTNEKLFF
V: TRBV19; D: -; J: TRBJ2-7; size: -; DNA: TGTGCCAGTAGAAATCGAGGCAGCGGCCCGGGCGAGCAGTACTTC; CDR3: CASRNRGSGPGEQYF
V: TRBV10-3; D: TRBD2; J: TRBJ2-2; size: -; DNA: TGTGCCATCAGTGAGTCTGGTGGGGGACTAGCGGGAGCCGGGGAGCTGTTTTTT; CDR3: CAISESGGGLAGAGELFF
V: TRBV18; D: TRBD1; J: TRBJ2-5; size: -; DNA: TGTGCCAGCTCACTAACAGGGGGCCAAGAGACCCAGTACTTC; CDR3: CASSLTGGQETQYF
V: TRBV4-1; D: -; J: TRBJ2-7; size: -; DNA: TGCGCCAGCAGCAGACTCCCGGATAGCTACGAGCAGTACTTC; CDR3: CASSRLPDSYEQYF
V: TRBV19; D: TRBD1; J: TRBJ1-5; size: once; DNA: TGTGCCAGTAGCATCCGTCGCGACAGGGTTAGCAATCAGCCCCAGCATTTT; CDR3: CASSIRRDRVSNQPQHF
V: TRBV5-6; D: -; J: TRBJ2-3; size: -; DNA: TGTGCCAGCAGCTTGAGGAAGGGGGGGCGCACAGATACGCAGTATTTT; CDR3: CASSLRKGGRTDTQYF
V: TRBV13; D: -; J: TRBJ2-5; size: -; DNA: TGTGCCAGCAGCCTAGGCAGGTCGTCCCAGTACTTC; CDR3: CASSLGRSSQYF
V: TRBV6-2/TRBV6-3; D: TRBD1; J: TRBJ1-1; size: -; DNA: TGTGCCAGCAGCCCACCCCCGACAGGGACCATTGAAGCTTTCTTT; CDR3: CASSPPPTGTIEAFF
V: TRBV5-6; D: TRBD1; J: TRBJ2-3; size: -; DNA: TGTGCCAGCAGGGAAAGGACAGGGGGCGCAATAGATACGCAGTATTTT; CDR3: CASRERTGGAIDTQYF
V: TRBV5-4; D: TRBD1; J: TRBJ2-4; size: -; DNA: TGTGCCAGCAGCGGGGACAGGTCCCCAGGAAACATTCAGTACTTC; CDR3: CASSGDRSPGNIQYF
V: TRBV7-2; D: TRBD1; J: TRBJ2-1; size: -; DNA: TGTGCCAGCAGCCTAGCAACTTCCGGGACAGGTCATATTAGCTCCTACAATGAGCAGTTCTTC; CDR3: CASSLATSGTGHISSYNEQFF
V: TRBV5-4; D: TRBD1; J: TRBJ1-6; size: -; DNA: TGTGCCAGCAGCCAAGGACAGGGGGCCGGGGGATATTCACCCCTCCACTTT; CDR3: CASSQGQGAGGYSPLHF
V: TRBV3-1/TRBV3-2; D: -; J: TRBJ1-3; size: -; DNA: TGTGCCAGCAGCCCACAGACAAGGGGCGCTGGAAACACCATATATTTT; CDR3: CASSPQTRGAGNTIYF
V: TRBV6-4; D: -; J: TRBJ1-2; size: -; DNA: TGTGCCAGCAGTACCAGACCGAGGTGGACCTTC; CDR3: CASSTRPRWTF
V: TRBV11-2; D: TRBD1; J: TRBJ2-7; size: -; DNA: TGTGCCAGCAGCTTCTCAGGGGGCTCCTACGAGCAGTACTTC; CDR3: CASSFSGGSYEQYF
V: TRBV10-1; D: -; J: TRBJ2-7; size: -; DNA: TGCGCCAGCAGTGAGACAGAAGGACAGTTTGGGACCTACGAGCAGTACTTC; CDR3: CASSETEGQFGTYEQYF
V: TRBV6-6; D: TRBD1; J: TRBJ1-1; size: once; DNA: TGTGCCAGCAGTGCCAACAGGGGGGACACTGAAGCTTTCTTT; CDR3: CASSANRGDTEAFF
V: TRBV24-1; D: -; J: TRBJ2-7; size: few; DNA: TGTGCCACCAGTGATTTGATCTTCCGACACCACCCCGGCTACGAGCAGTACTTC; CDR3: CATSDLIFRHHPGYEQYF
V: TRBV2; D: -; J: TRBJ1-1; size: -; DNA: TGTGCCAGCACCTTGAACACTGAAGCTTTCTTT; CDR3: CASTLNTEAFF
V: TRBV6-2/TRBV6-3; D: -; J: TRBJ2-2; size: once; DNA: TGTGCCAGCAGCCCTCGACAGAGAAACACCGGGGAGCTGTTTTTT; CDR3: CASSPRQRNTGELFF
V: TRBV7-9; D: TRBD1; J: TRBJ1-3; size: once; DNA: TGTGCCAGCAGCTCAGAGACAGGGTTATACACCATATATTTT; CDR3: CASSSETGLYTIYF
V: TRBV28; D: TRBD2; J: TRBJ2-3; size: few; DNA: TGTGCCAGCACCCGCCGCGGGAGCTACACAGATACGCAGTATTTT; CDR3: CASTRRGSYTDTQYF
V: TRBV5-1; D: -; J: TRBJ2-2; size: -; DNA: TGCGCCAGCAGCGACCAGGGGAACACCGGGGAGCTGTTTTTT; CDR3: CASSDQGNTGELFF
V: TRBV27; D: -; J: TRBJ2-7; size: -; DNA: TGTGCCAGCAGTACCCGGGACTTCTCCTACGAGCAGTACTTC; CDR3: CASSTRDFSYEQYF
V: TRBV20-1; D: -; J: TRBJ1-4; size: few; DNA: TGCAGTGCTAGTCAGGGGTCAACTAATGAAAAACTGTTTTTT; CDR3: CSASQGSTNEKLFF
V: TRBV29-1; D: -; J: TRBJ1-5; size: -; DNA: TGCAGCGTACAAACAGGGTTAGGCAATCAGCCCCAGCATTTT; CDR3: CSVQTGLGNQPQHF
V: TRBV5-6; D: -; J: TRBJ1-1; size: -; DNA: TGTGCCAGCAGCTTGGGTCCGGGAAGTAAAGCTTTCTTT; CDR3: CASSLGPGSKAFF
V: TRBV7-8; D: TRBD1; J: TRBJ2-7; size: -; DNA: TGTGCCAGCAGCTCGAGACTAACAGGGACAGGGGGCGTGCCCTACGAGCAGTACTTC; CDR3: CASSSRLTGTGGVPYEQYF
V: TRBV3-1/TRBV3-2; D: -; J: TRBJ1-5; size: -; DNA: TGTGCCAGCAGCCGTCAAAGCAATCAGCCCCAGCATTTT; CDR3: CASSRQSNQPQHF
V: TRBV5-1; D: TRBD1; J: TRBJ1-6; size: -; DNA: TGCGCCAGCAGCGTAAGGGACAGGGATAGTGCACCCCTCCACTTT; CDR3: CASSVRDRDSAPLHF
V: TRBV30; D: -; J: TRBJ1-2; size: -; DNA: TGTGCCTGGAGTGTAAACGTTTTTGGACTTGGCTACACCTTC; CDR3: CAWSVNVFGLGYTF
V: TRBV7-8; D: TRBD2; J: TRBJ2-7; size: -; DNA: TGTGCCAGCAGCTTAGCTAGCGGGGCCATCTACGAGCAGTACTTC; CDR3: CASSLASGAIYEQYF
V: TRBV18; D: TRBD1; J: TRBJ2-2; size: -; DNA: TGTGCCAGCTCACTCGGACAGGCGAACACCGGGGAGCTGTTTTTT; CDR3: CASSLGQANTGELFF
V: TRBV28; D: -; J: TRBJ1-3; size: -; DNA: TGTGCCAGCAGTTTAGAAGGGGGTGGAAACACCATATATTTT; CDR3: CASSLEGGGNTIYF
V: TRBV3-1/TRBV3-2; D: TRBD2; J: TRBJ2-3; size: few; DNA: TGTGCCAGCCCGCGCCTAGCGGGAGCTGATACGCAGTATTTT; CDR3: CASPRLAGADTQYF
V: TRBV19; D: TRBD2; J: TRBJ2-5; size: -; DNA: TGTGCCAGTAGTTTCTTACTAGCGGGAGGGTATTCGGAGACCCAGTACTTC; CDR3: CASSFLLAGGYSETQYF
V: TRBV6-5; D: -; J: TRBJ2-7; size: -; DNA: TGTGCCAGCAGTAACTCACGGACAGCCAACTACGAGCAGTACTTC; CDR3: CASSNSRTANYEQYF
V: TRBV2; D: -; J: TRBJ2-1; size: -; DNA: TGTGCCAGCAGTCAAAATCTTCTCTCGAGGGGGAACAATGAGCAGTTCTTC; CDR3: CASSQNLLSRGNNEQFF
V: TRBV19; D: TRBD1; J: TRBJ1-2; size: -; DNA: TGTGCCAGTAGTATTCCTCGGACAGGGGACTATGGCTACACCTTC; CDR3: CASSIPRTGDYGYTF
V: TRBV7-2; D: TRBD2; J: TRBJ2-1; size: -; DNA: TGTGCCAGCAGCTCCGGACTAGATTATTACAATGAGCAGTTCTTC; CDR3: CASSSGLDYYNEQFF
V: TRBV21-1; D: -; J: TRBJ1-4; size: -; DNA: TGTGCCAGCAGCAAGGTCACAGGGGGATTAAACGAAAAACTGTTTTTT; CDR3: CASSKVTGGLNEKLFF
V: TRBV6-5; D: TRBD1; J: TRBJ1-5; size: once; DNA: TGTGCCAGCAGGGACAGGGGTGGGTCTCAGCCCCAGCATTTT; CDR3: CASRDRGGSQPQHF
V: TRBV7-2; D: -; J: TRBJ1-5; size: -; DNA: TGTGCCAGCAGCCCTGGGGGGTTGAGTCAGCCCCAGCATTTT; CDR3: CASSPGGLSQPQHF
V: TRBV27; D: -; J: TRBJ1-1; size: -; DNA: TGTGCCAGCAGTTTATCAGCGAACACTGAAGCTTTCTTT; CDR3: CASSLSANTEAFF
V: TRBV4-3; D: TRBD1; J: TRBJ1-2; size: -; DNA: TGCGCCAGCAGCCGCGTCACTCCGACAGGGGCCTATGGCTACACCTTC; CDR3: CASSRVTPTGAYGYTF
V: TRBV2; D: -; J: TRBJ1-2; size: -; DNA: TGTGCCAGCAGTGAAGGCAGCTATGGCTACACCTTC; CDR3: CASSEGSYGYTF
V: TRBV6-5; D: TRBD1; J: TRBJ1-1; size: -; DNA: TGTGCCAGCACCAAGGGGACAGGGTGGAATGAAGCTTTCTTT; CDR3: CASTKGTGWNEAFF